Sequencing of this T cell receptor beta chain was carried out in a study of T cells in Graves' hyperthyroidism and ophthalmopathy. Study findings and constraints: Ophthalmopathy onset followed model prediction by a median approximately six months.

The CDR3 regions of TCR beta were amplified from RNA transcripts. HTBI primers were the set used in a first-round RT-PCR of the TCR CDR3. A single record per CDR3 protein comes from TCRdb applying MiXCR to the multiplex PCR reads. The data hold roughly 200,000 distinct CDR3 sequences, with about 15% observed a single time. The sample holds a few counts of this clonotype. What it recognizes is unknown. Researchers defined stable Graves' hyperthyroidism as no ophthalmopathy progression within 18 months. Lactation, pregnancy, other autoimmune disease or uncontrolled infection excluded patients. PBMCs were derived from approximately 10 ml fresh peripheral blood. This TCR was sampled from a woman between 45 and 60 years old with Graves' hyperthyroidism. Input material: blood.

CDR3 in DNA: TGTGCCAGTAGAAACCCCTTCGGAGGAACCTACGAGCAGTACTTC. Protein: CASRNPFGGTYEQYF. The V gene is TRBV19, the J gene TRBJ2-7; possible D gene TRBD2, 5 bases. The ends were cut back, 6 bases at V and 2 bases at J, with 17 bases in the middle. This CDR3 is built from 15 residues. CDR1 is LNHDA, CDR2 SQIVND, per germline (reference sequence).